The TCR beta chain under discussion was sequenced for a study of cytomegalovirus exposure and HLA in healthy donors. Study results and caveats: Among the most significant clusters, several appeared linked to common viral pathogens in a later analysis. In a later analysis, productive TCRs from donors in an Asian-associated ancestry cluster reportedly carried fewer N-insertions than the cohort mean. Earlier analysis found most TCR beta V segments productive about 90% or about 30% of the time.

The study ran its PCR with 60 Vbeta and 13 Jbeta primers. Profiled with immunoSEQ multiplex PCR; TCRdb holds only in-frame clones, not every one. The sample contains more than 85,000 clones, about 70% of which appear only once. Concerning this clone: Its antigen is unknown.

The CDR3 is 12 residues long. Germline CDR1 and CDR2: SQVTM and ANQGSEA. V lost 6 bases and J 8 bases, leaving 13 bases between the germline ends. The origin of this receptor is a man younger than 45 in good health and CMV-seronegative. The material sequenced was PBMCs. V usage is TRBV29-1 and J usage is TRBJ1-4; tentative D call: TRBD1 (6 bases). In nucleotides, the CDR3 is TGCAGCGTCTCGGACAGAAAAGAAAAACTGTTTTTT. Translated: CSVSDRKEKLFF.